This T cell receptor beta chain came from a study of cytomegalovirus exposure and HLA in healthy donors. The primer mix had 60 Vbeta and 13 Jbeta primers. TCRdb keeps only in-frame clones here, not all; method: immunoSEQ multiplex PCR. The repertoire holds more than 150,000 clones, with more than 75% as singletons. Trimming stripped 0 bases from V and 5 bases from J, with 4 bases between. The V gene's germline CDR1 is WNHNN and CDR2 SYGVQD (reference sequence). The CDR3 extends over 12 amino acids. Study observations and caveats: Several of the most significant clusters were apparently associated with common viral pathogens in a later analysis. Cytomegalovirus-associated TCR beta chains were listed, numbering 164.

About this clone: The antigen is undetermined.

The chain uses TRBV10-1 and TRBJ2-5, with unresolved D. The sample consisted of PBMCs. The source of this sequence is a young woman in good health and CMV-seropositive. CDR3 sequence: CASSESEETQYF. The CDR3 bases are TGCGCCAGCAGTGAGTCGGAGGAGACCCAGTACTTC.